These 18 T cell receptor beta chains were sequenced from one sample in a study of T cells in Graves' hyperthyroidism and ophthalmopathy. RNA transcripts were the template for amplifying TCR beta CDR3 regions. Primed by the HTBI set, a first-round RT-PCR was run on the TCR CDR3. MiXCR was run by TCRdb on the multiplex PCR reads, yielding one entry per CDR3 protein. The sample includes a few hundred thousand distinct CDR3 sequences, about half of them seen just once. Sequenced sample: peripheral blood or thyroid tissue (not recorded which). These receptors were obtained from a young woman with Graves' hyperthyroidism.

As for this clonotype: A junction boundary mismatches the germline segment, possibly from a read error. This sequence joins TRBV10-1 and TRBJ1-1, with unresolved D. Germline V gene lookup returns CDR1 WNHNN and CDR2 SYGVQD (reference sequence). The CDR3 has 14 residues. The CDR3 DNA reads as TGTGCCAGCAGCCAAGTGGTAGGCGACACTGAAGCTTTCTTT. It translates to CASSQVVGDTEAFF.

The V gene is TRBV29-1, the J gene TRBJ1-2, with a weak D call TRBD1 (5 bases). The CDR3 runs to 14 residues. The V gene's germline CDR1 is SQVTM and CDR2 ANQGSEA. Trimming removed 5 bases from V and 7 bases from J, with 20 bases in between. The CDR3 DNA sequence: TGCAGCGTTTCGGGACTAGCGGGGAGTCGTGGCTACACCTTC. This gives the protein CSVSGLAGSRGYTF.

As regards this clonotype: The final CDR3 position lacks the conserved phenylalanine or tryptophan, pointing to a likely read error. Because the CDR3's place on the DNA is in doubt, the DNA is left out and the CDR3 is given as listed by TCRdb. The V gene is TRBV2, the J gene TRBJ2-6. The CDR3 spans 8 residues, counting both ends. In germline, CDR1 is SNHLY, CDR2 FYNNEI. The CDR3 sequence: CASSEWTI.

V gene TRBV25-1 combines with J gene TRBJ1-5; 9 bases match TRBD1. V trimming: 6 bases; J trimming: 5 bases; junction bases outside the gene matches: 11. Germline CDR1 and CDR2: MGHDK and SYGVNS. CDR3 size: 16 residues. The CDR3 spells CASSPTRTGAHQPQHF. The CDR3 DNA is TGTGCCAGCAGCCCCACCAGGACAGGGGCACATCAGCCCCAGCATTTT.

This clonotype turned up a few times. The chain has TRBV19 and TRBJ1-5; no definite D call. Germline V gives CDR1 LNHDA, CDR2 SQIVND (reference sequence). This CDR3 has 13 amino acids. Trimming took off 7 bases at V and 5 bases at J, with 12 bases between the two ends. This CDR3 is CASTAAQDQPQHF. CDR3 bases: TGTGCCAGTACAGCGGCCCAGGATCAGCCCCAGCATTTT.

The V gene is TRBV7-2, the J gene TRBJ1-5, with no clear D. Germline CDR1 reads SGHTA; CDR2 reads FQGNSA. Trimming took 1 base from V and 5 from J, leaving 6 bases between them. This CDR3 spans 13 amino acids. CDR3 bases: TGTGCCAGCAGCTTAGACGCGGATCAGCCCCAGCATTTT. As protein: CASSLDADQPQHF.

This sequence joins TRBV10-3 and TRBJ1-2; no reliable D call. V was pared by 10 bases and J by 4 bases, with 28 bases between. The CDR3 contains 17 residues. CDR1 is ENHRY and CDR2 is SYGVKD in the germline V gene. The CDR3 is CASSYVRSASTGYGYTF. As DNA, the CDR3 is TGTGCCAGCAGCTATGTACGGTCCGCATCAACGGGCTATGGCTACACCTTC.

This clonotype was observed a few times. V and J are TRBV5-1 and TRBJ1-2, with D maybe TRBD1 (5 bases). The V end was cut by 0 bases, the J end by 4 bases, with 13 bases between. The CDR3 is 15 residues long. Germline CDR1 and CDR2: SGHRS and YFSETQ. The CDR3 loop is CASSLALRDLYGYTF. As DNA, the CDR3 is TGCGCCAGCAGCTTGGCTCTCAGGGATCTCTATGGCTACACCTTC.

CDR3 region: CASSLVSSEKLFF. The DNA for the CDR3 is TGTGCCAGCAGCTTAGTCAGTTCCGAAAAACTGTTTTTT. The chain carries TRBV11-2 and TRBJ1-4; D call uncertain. The CDR3 loop spans 13 amino acids. Germline-derived CDR1 and CDR2 are SGHAT and FQNNGV. Trimming stripped 1 base from V and 8 bases from J, with 8 bases between.

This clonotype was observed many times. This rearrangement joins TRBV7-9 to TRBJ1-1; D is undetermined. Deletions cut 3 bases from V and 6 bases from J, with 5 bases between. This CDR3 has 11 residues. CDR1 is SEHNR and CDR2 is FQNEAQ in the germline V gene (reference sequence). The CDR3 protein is CASSLDSEAFF. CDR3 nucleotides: TGTGCCAGCAGCTTGGACTCTGAAGCTTTCTTT. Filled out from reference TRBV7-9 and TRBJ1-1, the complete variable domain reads DTGVSQNPRHKITKRGQNVTFRCDPISEHNRLYWYRQTLGQGPEFLTYFQNEAQLEKSRLLSDRFSAERPKGSFSTLEIQRTEQGDSAMYLCASSLDSEAFFGQGTRLTVV.

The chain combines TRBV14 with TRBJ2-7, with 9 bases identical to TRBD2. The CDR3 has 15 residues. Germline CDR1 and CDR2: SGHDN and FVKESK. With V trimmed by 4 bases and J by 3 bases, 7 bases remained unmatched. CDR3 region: CASSPFSSGNYEQYF. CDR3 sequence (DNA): TGTGCCAGCAGCCCCTTTTCTAGCGGGAACTACGAGCAGTACTTC.

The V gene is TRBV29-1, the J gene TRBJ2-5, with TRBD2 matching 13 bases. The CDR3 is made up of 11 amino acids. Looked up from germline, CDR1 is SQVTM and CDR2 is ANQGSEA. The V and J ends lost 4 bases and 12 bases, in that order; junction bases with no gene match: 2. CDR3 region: CSVVTSGRKYF. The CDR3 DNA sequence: TGCAGCGTTGTGACTAGCGGGAGGAAGTACTTC.

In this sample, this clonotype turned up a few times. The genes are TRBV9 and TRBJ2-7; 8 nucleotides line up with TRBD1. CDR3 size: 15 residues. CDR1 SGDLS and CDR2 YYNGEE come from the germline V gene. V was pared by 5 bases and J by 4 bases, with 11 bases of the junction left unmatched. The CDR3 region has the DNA TGTGCCAGCAGTTTCGGGACAGGACTTTCGTACGAGCAGTACTTC. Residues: CASSFGTGLSYEQYF.

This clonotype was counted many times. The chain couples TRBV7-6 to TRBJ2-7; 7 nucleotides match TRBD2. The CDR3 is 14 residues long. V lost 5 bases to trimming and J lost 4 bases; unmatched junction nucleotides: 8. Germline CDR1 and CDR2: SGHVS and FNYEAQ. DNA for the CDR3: TGTGCCAGCAGCCTCTCGCCGGGGGGTTACGAGCAGTACTTC. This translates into CASSLSPGGYEQYF.

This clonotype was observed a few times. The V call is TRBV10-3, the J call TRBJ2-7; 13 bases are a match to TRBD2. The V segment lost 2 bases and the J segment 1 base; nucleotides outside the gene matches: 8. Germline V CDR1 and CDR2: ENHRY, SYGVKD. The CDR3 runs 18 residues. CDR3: CAISEPTSGRPRSYEQYF. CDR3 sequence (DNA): TGTGCCATCAGTGAGCCGACTAGCGGGAGGCCGCGGTCCTACGAGCAGTACTTC.

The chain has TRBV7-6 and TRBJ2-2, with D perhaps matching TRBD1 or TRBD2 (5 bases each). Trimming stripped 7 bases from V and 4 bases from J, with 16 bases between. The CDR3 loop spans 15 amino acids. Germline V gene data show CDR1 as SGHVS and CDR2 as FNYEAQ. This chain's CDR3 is CASNSWGSGTGELFF. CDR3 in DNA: TGTGCCAGCAACAGCTGGGGGAGCGGCACCGGGGAGCTGTTTTTT.

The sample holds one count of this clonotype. The CDR3 DNA sequence: TGTGCCAGCAGGGTAGGGAGGGGGGTCACTGAAGCTTTCTTT. It yields the protein CASRVGRGVTEAFF. This rearrangement joins TRBV2 to TRBJ1-1, with D perhaps TRBD1 (6 bases). V shed 6 bases and J shed 4 bases, with 15 bases lying between them. Germline V lookup: CDR1 SNHLY, CDR2 FYNNEI. The CDR3 totals 14 residues.

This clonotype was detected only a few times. The DNA for the CDR3 is TGTGCCAGCAGCCCACGGCGGGACGGCGATTTCTATGGCTACACCTTC. Translated, it gives CASSPRRDGDFYGYTF. This rearrangement joins TRBV7-9 to TRBJ1-2; D is possibly TRBD1 (5 bases). CDR1 is SEHNR, CDR2 FQNEAQ, per germline (reference sequence). V shed 5 bases and J shed 4 bases, with 20 bases lying between them. CDR3 length: 16 residues.